This entry concerns a single T cell receptor (beta chain). This may arise from a read error, as a much more abundant clone is one base away. Germline-derived CDR1 and CDR2 are MNHEY and SVGEGT. CDR3 length: 19 residues. This specimen belongs to a study of Graves' ophthalmopathy and Graves' hyperthyroidism. The authors amplified TCR beta CDR3 regions from RNA transcripts. The library came from an HTBI-primed first-round RT-PCR and a second-round multiplex PCR. TCRdb recomputed calls from the multiplex PCR reads with MiXCR, one row per CDR3 protein. In the table there are hundreds of thousands of distinct CDR3 sequences, under 25% of which are singletons. Thyroid ultrasound, orbital computed tomography, TRAb, serum thyroxine and clinical symptoms formed the basis of diagnosis.

Sequencing used peripheral blood. This TCR was recovered from a woman aged 18-29 years with stable Graves' hyperthyroidism. The chain links TRBV6-2 or TRBV6-3 to TRBJ2-6; no clear D gene. The CDR3 nucleotides read TGTGCCTGCAGTTACTCCGACTGGGGAATCTCCTCTGGGGCCAACGTCCTGACTTTC. Its protein is CACSYSDWGISSGANVLTF.